A selection of T cell receptor beta chains follows, all from one sample in a study of beta chain features in type 1 diabetes. Sequencing used immunoSEQ multiplex PCR; TCRdb keeps in-frame clones, though not all of them. The table shows hundreds of thousands of clones, with about a sixth occurring only once. The sample was naive CD4+ T cells from blood. Receptors were obtained from a man between 18 and 35 years old in good health. Both conserved end residues are part of each CDR3. Clone size is stated in some rows and not others, as once, few, many or a class when expanded.

>TRBV4-1|NA|TRBJ1-2
CASRGFSNYGYTF
>TRBV9|few|TRBJ1-5
CASSQGRDIMWPQHF
>TRBV7-2|few|TRBJ2-1
CASSLGSPTAYNEQFF
>TRBV6-1|NA|TRBJ2-3
CASSERLASTDTQYF
>TRBV7-2|few|TRBJ2-5
CASSQGAETQYF
>TRBV30|few|TRBJ2-7
CAWSVQLGAEQYF
>TRBV4-3|few|TRBJ2-2
CASSARGGTAGELFF
>TRBV4-2|few|TRBJ2-1
CASSHPSGGSSYNEQFF
>TRBV6-6|few|TRBJ1-3
CASSPRKSSRNTIYF
>TRBV28|NA|TRBJ2-4
CASSLPRQGSAKNIQYF
>TRBV9|NA|TRBJ2-3
CASSVAGVVDTQYF
>TRBV30|NA|TRBJ1-2
CAWIRRGHNYGYTF
>TRBV23-1|NA|TRBJ1-2
CASSQGLGSNYGYTF
>TRBV7-9|few|TRBJ2-1
CASSLAGGYNEQFF
>TRBV7-2|few|TRBJ2-7
CASSASGPSYEQYF
>TRBV27|NA|TRBJ1-2
CASSSGRFYGYTF
>TRBV15|NA|TRBJ2-3
CATSRGGARVDTQYF
>TRBV28|few|TRBJ1-1
CASSGRNTEAFF
>TRBV18|NA|TRBJ2-7
CASSPRTLLSYEQYF
>TRBV14|NA|TRBJ1-1
CASSPVRIEAFF
>TRBV10-3|NA|TRBJ1-2
CANRDSSLVTF
>TRBV5-1|NA|TRBJ2-4
CASSWGPGTGTKNIQYF
>TRBV29-1|NA|TRBJ1-3
CSVGLDRDSGNTIYF
>TRBV18|NA|NA
CASSPLPTGIEQYF
>TRBV5-1|few|TRBJ2-4
CASSFRGSPNIQYF
>TRBV6-6|NA|TRBJ2-7
CASIPGQGYEQYF
>TRBV7-9|NA|TRBJ1-3
CAGSFGGGNTIYF
>TRBV6-4|NA|TRBJ1-1
CASSDEGGSTEAFF
>TRBV15|NA|TRBJ2-5
CATSRGPPGFETQYF
>TRBV9|NA|TRBJ2-7
CASSALGQGSGEQYF
>TRBV4-1|few|TRBJ2-5
CASSQDLARETQYF
>TRBV7-2|few|TRBJ1-3
CASSLQMTTGNTIYF
>TRBV9|few|TRBJ1-1
CASSGGRTNTEAFF
>TRBV7-2|NA|TRBJ1-2
CASSRREDRGDGYTF
>TRBV28|few|TRBJ2-2
CASSAGQTTGELFF
>TRBV9|NA|TRBJ1-2
CASSLTGLHTF
>TRBV14|NA|TRBJ2-5
CASSARETQYF